The clone carrying this TCR beta chain showed up many times. Its specificity is unknown. This entry is derived from a study of esophageal squamous cell carcinoma under preoperative chemotherapy. General study findings and limits: Chemotherapy was followed by significantly higher TCR diversity in peripheral T cells only, not tumor-infiltrating lymphocytes.

From germline, CDR1 is MNHNS and CDR2 SASEGT. This CDR3 has 16 amino acids. Trimming removed 5 bases from V and 8 bases from J; junction bases left unmatched: 8. The time point was: before preoperative PTX-NDP chemotherapy. Before surgery, patients were given preoperative paclitaxel-nedaplatin chemotherapy. TCRdb reprocessed the PCR reads via MiXCR and lists one record per CDR3 protein. The sample consists of just over 30,000 distinct CDR3 sequences, 49% of them appearing once. The gene calls are TRBV6-1 and TRBJ2-1; the match to TRBD2 covers 14 bases. The source of this sequence is a human donor with esophageal squamous cell carcinoma. The donor label of this sample is uncertain. This material was obtained from a patient given preoperative chemotherapy. Here the CDR3 DNA reads TGTGCCAGCAGTCGTGGACTAGCGGGAGGAGTAGATGAGCAGTTCTTC. Translating gives CASSRGLAGGVDEQFF.